This T cell receptor (beta chain) stems from a study of cytomegalovirus exposure and HLA in healthy donors. For the study at large: Assignment to the Caucasian-associated ancestry cluster applied to approximately 80% of the roughly 420 genotyped donors.

The V end lost 4 bases, the J end lost 8 bases, and 24 bases lay between the germline ends. Germline V lookup: CDR1 SGHNT, CDR2 YYREEE (reference sequence). CDR3 size: 16 residues. Overall study findings and caveats: Researchers had no immune exposure information except CMV serostatus available. Among TCR beta chains, those listed as cytomegalovirus-associated numbered roughly 150. Some highly shared sequence variants likely arose as a pipeline artifact.

PCR amplification relied on 60 Vbeta primers (plus 13 Jbeta primers). Assay used: immunoSEQ multiplex PCR; TCRdb lists only in-frame clones, some missing. The data show about 140,000 clones, with 80% seen just once and 5.1% held by the top ten. This clone was seen a handful of times. What it recognizes is unknown. This receptor was taken from a male donor in good health and CMV-seronegative. The chain is built from TRBV5-4 and TRBJ1-2; D is uncertain. The sequencing sample was made of PBMCs. This chain's CDR3 is CASSPNLDRASEGYTF. The CDR3 bases are TGTGCCAGCAGCCCAAACTTAGACCGTGCTTCGGAGGGCTACACCTTC.